This T cell receptor beta chain was sequenced for a study of response to subunit inactivated influenza vaccine. The CDR3 covers 15 residues. From germline, CDR1 is KGHDR and CDR2 SFDVKD. Trimming removed 5 bases at V and 0 bases at J, with 10 bases between. This clonotype has more than one count but fewer than ten. TCRdb re-called the RT-PCR reads with MiXCR, one entry per CDR3 protein. The data show 500,000 or so distinct CDR3 sequences, about a tenth seen once. The TCR sequence derives from a man between 50 and 59 years old who received an inactivated influenza vaccine. The sequencing used PBMCs from blood, collected around seven weeks after vaccination. The chain recombines TRBV24-1 with TRBJ2-1; D perhaps matches TRBD2 (5 bases). The CDR3, as DNA: TGTGCCACCAGTGTCCGAGGGAGCTCCTACAATGAGCAGTTCTTC. Translation: CATSVRGSSYNEQFF.